These T cell receptor beta chains were read from a single sample in a study of T cell responses to AZD1222 COVID-19 vaccine. TCRdb's table, derived via immunoSEQ multiplex PCR, lists solely in-frame clones and lacks some. The data contain 150,000 to 200,000 clones, 85% to 95% of them singletons. Sequencing used peripheral blood, obtained on day 0 of AZD1222 vaccination. Receptors were obtained from an adult in good health. Each CDR3 is given with its conserved first and last residue. A D gene is named only where the DNA matches it firmly. Size is omitted from some rows. Given values are once, few, many or a class for expanded clones.

-,-,TRBJ2-2,TRBV7-7,TGTGCCAGCAGCTCCGGGAGAGAGAGGACCGGGGAGCTGTTTTTT,CASSSGRERTGELFF
TRBD1,-,TRBJ1-1,TRBV10-3,TGTGCCACCGGGACAGAAATCATGAACACTGAAGCTTTCTTT,CATGTEIMNTEAFF
-,-,TRBJ1-5,TRBV7-2,TGTGCCAGCAGCTTAGAATTCCAGGATAGCAATCAGCCCCAGCATTTT,CASSLEFQDSNQPQHF
TRBD2,-,TRBJ2-7,TRBV7-2,TGTGCCAGCAGCCACGCTAGCGGGAGTGGCGAGCAGTACTTC,CASSHASGSGEQYF
TRBD1,-,TRBJ2-2,TRBV20-1,TGCAGTGCTAGTGGCCAGGGGGCGAGGACCGGGGAGCTGTTTTTT,CSASGQGARTGELFF
TRBD1,-,TRBJ2-2,TRBV24-1,TGTGCCACCAGTAAGGGGCAGGGGGAAGTTTCCGGGGAGCTGTTTTTT,CATSKGQGEVSGELFF
-,-,TRBJ2-5,TRBV24-1,TGTGCCACCAGTGATTCGGGGGTCGGAGAGACCCAGTACTTC,CATSDSGVGETQYF
-,once,TRBJ1-1,TRBV2,TGTGCCAGCAGTGCCGGGGGCAGCGAGAACACTGAAGCTTTCTTT,CASSAGGSENTEAFF
-,once,TRBJ2-7,TRBV30,TGTGCCTGGAGGCCCGGGGGTTACGAGCAGTACTTC,CAWRPGGYEQYF
-,-,TRBJ2-5,TRBV27,TGTGCCAGCAGTTTAGGATCTTTAGGGTTAGAGACCCAGTACTTC,CASSLGSLGLETQYF
TRBD2,-,TRBJ2-5,TRBV5-1,TGCGCCAGCAGCTTGCCTCGCCTAGCGGGAGGAGAGGAGACCCAGTACTTC,CASSLPRLAGGEETQYF
-,-,TRBJ2-5,TRBV3-1/TRBV3-2,TGTGCCAGCAGCCATCTTGGTCTAGCTTCCCACCAAGAGACCCAGTACTTC,CASSHLGLASHQETQYF
TRBD1,-,TRBJ1-2,TRBV5-4,TGTGCCAGCAGCTTGGCGGGACAGGGGGACTATGGCTACACCTTC,CASSLAGQGDYGYTF
-,-,TRBJ2-7,TRBV7-8,TGTGCCAGCAGCCCCATAGACTATTTCTACGAGCAGTACTTC,CASSPIDYFYEQYF
TRBD1,-,TRBJ1-2,TRBV24-1,TGTGCCACCAGTGACTCCGATGGCACAGGGGTTTATGGCTACACCTTC,CATSDSDGTGVYGYTF
TRBD1,-,TRBJ1-3,TRBV3-1/TRBV3-2,TGTGCCAGCAGCTCCGGACAGGGGCTGGGAGGAAACACCATATATTTT,CASSSGQGLGGNTIYF
-,-,TRBJ1-4,TRBV3-1/TRBV3-2,TGTGCCAGCAGCCAAGATCCCGACAGGATAAATGAAAAACTGTTTTTT,CASSQDPDRINEKLFF
-,few,TRBJ2-3,TRBV18,TGTGCCAGCTCACGCCAGGGACTTTCGGATACGCAGTATTTT,CASSRQGLSDTQYF
-,-,TRBJ1-2,TRBV4-1,TGCGCCAGCAGCCCCCAGGGAGGGGGCTACACCTTC,CASSPQGGGYTF
-,few,TRBJ2-7,TRBV10-3,TGTGCCATCAGTGAGTCACGCCCCCCTCTTTACGAGCAGTACTTC,CAISESRPPLYEQYF
-,-,TRBJ1-4,TRBV5-4,TGTGCCAGCAGCGCGGGTGGTGCAACTAATGAAAAACTGTTTTTT,CASSAGGATNEKLFF
TRBD1,-,TRBJ1-4,TRBV4-3,TGCGCCAGCAGCCAGGGACAGGGGGGAGAAAAACTGTTTTTT,CASSQGQGGEKLFF
-,-,TRBJ2-3,TRBV15,TGTGCCACCAGAGGGGGGCCTAGCACAGATACGCAGTATTTT,CATRGGPSTDTQYF
-,-,TRBJ2-7,TRBV7-9,TGTGCCAGCAGCCCCCGGCTGGGAACCTACGAGCAGTACTTC,CASSPRLGTYEQYF
-,-,TRBJ2-2,TRBV9,TGTGCCAGCAGCGTACGGCCCCACACCGGGGAGCTGTTTTTT,CASSVRPHTGELFF
-,-,TRBJ2-2,TRBV19,TGTGCCAGTACTAACAGGGTGGACACCGGGGAGCTGTTTTTT,CASTNRVDTGELFF
-,-,TRBJ2-7,TRBV2,TGTGCCAGCAGTGAGACCTACGAGCAGTACTTC,CASSETYEQYF
-,-,TRBJ1-2,TRBV5-1,TGCGCCAGCAGCTTGCGCAACAGGGAGAGTGGCTACACCTTC,CASSLRNRESGYTF
-,-,TRBJ1-5,TRBV30,TGTGCCTGGAGTGTACCGGGGAGCAATCAGCCCCAGCATTTT,CAWSVPGSNQPQHF
TRBD2,-,TRBJ2-1,TRBV5-5,TGTGCCAGCAGCCTAGCGGTCAGCTCCTACAATGAGCAGTTCTTC,CASSLAVSSYNEQFF
-,-,TRBJ1-4,TRBV2,TGTGCCAGCAGTGACGGGGACACTAAACTGTTTTTT,CASSDGDTKLFF
-,once,TRBJ1-1,TRBV29-1,TGCAGCGTCCAAAGCCTGGGAACGGGGGCAGGCACTGAAGCTTTCTTT,CSVQSLGTGAGTEAFF
-,few,TRBJ2-7,TRBV18,TGTGCCAGCTCACCCAATCGGGGATCGGGGGAGCAGTACTTC,CASSPNRGSGEQYF
-,-,TRBJ1-1,TRBV20-1,TGCAGTGCTAGGTCGAACACTGAAGCTTTCTTT,CSARSNTEAFF
-,-,TRBJ2-2,TRBV2,TGTGCCAGCAAAGTATCCAGGACGAACACCGGGGAGCTGTTTTTT,CASKVSRTNTGELFF
-,once,TRBJ2-3,TRBV30,TGTGCCTGGAGTGTGGGCGAGGGAGATACGCAGTATTTT,CAWSVGEGDTQYF
-,few,TRBJ2-7,TRBV11-2,TGTGCCAGCAGCTTAGATTGGGGGGAGCAGCAGTACTTC,CASSLDWGEQQYF
-,-,TRBJ1-5,TRBV4-1,TGCGCCAGCAGCCAAGTCAGAGATAGCAATCAGCCCCAGCATTTT,CASSQVRDSNQPQHF
TRBD1,-,TRBJ2-7,TRBV4-2,TGTGCCAGCAGCCAAGATCCCGGACAGGGCTTCCACGAGCAGTACTTC,CASSQDPGQGFHEQYF
-,-,TRBJ2-1,TRBV5-8,TGTGCCAGCAGCCCAGCCAGGGCCTACAATGAGCAGTTCTTC,CASSPARAYNEQFF
-,-,TRBJ2-5,TRBV14,TGTGCCAGCAGCCAGCAAACTAGGGGCGGGACCCAGTACTTC,CASSQQTRGGTQYF
TRBD1,once,TRBJ1-5,TRBV2,TGTGCCAGCAGGGGGGACAGTAGGAACCAGCCCCAGCATTTT,CASRGDSRNQPQHF